This is a list of T cell receptor beta chains from one sample in a study of identical twins. TCRdb recomputed calls from the 5' RACE reads with MiXCR, one row per CDR3 protein. The table lists roughly 260,000 distinct CDR3 sequences, over 12% of them singletons. Source material: memory (CD45RO+) T cells sorted from blood. These receptors originate from a woman aged 18-29 years in good health. CDR3s include the opening cysteine and the closing phenylalanine or tryptophan. The D gene is left open where the match is weak. Not every row has a clone size; where given, it reads once, few, many or a size class.

J: TRBJ1-4
D: .
V: TRBV5-1
size: many
CDR3: CASSPGGTSNEKLFF
DNA: TGCGCCAGCAGCCCCGGGGGAACTTCTAATGAAAAACTGTTTTTT

J: TRBJ2-5
D: .
V: TRBV6-2/TRBV6-3
size: few
CDR3: CASTPQGGMEETQYF
DNA: TGTGCCAGCACCCCACAAGGGGGGATGGAAGAGACCCAGTACTTC

J: TRBJ1-1
D: .
V: TRBV19
size: few
CDR3: CASSNRDPEAFF
DNA: TGTGCCAGTAGTAACCGGGACCCTGAAGCTTTCTTT

J: TRBJ2-5
D: TRBD2
V: TRBV5-1
size: many
CDR3: CASSLGVAGAKETQYF
DNA: TGCGCCAGCAGCCTGGGGGTAGCGGGGGCCAAAGAGACCCAGTACTTC

J: TRBJ1-2
D: TRBD1
V: TRBV9
size: .
CDR3: CASSVEDRGGYGYTF
DNA: TGTGCCAGCAGCGTAGAAGACAGGGGAGGGTATGGCTACACCTTC

J: TRBJ1-1
D: .
V: TRBV12-3/TRBV12-4
size: many
CDR3: CASSLFWGDTEAFF
DNA: TGTGCCAGCAGTTTATTTTGGGGTGACACTGAAGCTTTCTTT

J: TRBJ2-1
D: .
V: TRBV20-1
size: few
CDR3: CSARAAGFSNEQFF
DNA: TGCAGTGCTAGAGCGGCAGGTTTTTCCAATGAGCAGTTCTTC

J: TRBJ2-1
D: TRBD2
V: TRBV12-3/TRBV12-4
size: .
CDR3: CASSDSGGALVGYNEQFF
DNA: TGTGCCAGCAGTGATAGCGGGGGGGCCCTGGTGGGATACAATGAGCAGTTCTTC

J: TRBJ2-3
D: .
V: TRBV5-5
size: many
CDR3: CASSFGAAHNGGDTQYF
DNA: TGTGCCAGCAGCTTCGGGGCCGCCCATAATGGAGGAGATACGCAGTATTTT

J: TRBJ2-7
D: TRBD2
V: TRBV28
size: once
CDR3: CASSPIGAAGVYEQYF
DNA: TGTGCCAGCAGCCCAATAGGCGCGGCGGGAGTCTACGAGCAGTACTTC

J: TRBJ2-1
D: TRBD2
V: TRBV12-3/TRBV12-4
size: few
CDR3: CASSLSPIGSGSYNEQFF
DNA: TGTGCCAGCAGTTTAAGCCCGATCGGTAGCGGGAGCTACAATGAGCAGTTCTTC

J: TRBJ1-1
D: .
V: TRBV20-1
size: few
CDR3: CSAPNGMTEAFF
DNA: TGCAGTGCGCCGAACGGGATGACTGAAGCTTTCTTT

J: TRBJ1-1
D: .
V: TRBV12-3/TRBV12-4
size: few
CDR3: CASSLGGQRNTEAFF
DNA: TGTGCCAGCAGTTTAGGCGGACAGCGGAACACTGAAGCTTTCTTT

J: TRBJ2-3
D: .
V: TRBV9
size: few
CDR3: CASSVQGGPDTQYF
DNA: TGTGCCAGCAGCGTACAGGGAGGCCCAGATACGCAGTATTTT

J: TRBJ2-2
D: .
V: TRBV30
size: few
CDR3: CAWRWGRNTGELFF
DNA: TGTGCCTGGAGGTGGGGGAGGAACACCGGGGAGCTGTTTTTT

J: TRBJ2-7
D: TRBD1
V: TRBV5-1
size: few
CDR3: CASSQTGTGRYEQYF
DNA: TGCGCCAGCAGCCAGACCGGGACAGGGAGGTACGAGCAGTACTTC

J: TRBJ2-5
D: TRBD2
V: TRBV29-1
size: .
CDR3: CSVDGTSGERGQETQYF
DNA: TGCAGCGTTGACGGGACTAGCGGGGAGCGGGGGCAAGAGACCCAGTACTTC

J: TRBJ2-1
D: .
V: TRBV20-1
size: few
CDR3: CSARSNEQFF
DNA: TGCAGTGCTAGATCCAATGAGCAGTTCTTC

J: TRBJ1-6
D: .
V: TRBV6-6
size: .
CDR3: CATRTVNSPLHF
DNA: TGTGCCACTCGGACGGTTAATTCACCCCTCCACTTT

J: TRBJ2-1
D: .
V: TRBV7-2
size: few
CDR3: CASSLVRSSYNEQFF
DNA: TGTGCCAGCAGCTTAGTGCGGAGCTCCTACAATGAGCAGTTCTTC

J: TRBJ2-1
D: .
V: TRBV6-2/TRBV6-3
size: few
CDR3: CASTVGGFSEQFF
DNA: TGTGCCAGCACCGTAGGTGGGTTCTCGGAGCAGTTCTTC

J: TRBJ2-3
D: TRBD2
V: TRBV4-2
size: few
CDR3: CASSQASGGATDTQYF
DNA: TGTGCCAGCAGCCAGGCTAGCGGGGGGGCCACAGATACGCAGTATTTT

J: TRBJ2-7
D: TRBD1
V: TRBV6-1
size: few
CDR3: CASSEQTGGVYEQYF
DNA: TGTGCCAGCAGTGAACAGACAGGGGGGGTCTACGAGCAGTACTTC

J: TRBJ2-3
D: TRBD2
V: TRBV11-1
size: few
CDR3: CASSFSPGLAVSSTDTQYF
DNA: TGTGCCAGCAGCTTCTCCCCTGGACTAGCGGTCTCTAGCACAGATACGCAGTATTTT

J: TRBJ2-1
D: TRBD2
V: TRBV10-2
size: .
CDR3: CASFTSGLSSYNEQFF
DNA: TGCGCCAGCTTTACTAGCGGATTGAGCTCCTACAATGAGCAGTTCTTC

J: TRBJ2-3
D: TRBD2
V: TRBV7-2
size: .
CDR3: CASSLSSGSGTDTQYF
DNA: TGTGCCAGCAGCCTCTCTAGCGGCTCTGGCACAGATACGCAGTATTTT

J: TRBJ2-7
D: .
V: TRBV7-2
size: .
CDR3: CASSPARRTAGEQYF
DNA: TGTGCCAGCAGCCCAGCAAGACGGACGGCTGGCGAGCAGTACTTC

J: TRBJ2-3
D: TRBD2
V: TRBV20-1
size: .
CDR3: CSARGETSGRLNTQYF
DNA: TGCAGTGCTAGGGGAGAAACTAGCGGAAGATTAAATACGCAGTATTTT

J: TRBJ2-7
D: .
V: TRBV12-3/TRBV12-4
size: few
CDR3: CASSFGTGSSYEQYF
DNA: TGTGCCAGCAGTTTTGGTACTGGAAGCTCCTACGAGCAGTACTTC

J: TRBJ2-2
D: .
V: TRBV6-5
size: .
CDR3: CASSYVAGRPGELFF
DNA: TGTGCCAGCAGTTACGTGGCAGGGCGGCCCGGGGAGCTGTTTTTT

J: TRBJ2-3
D: TRBD2
V: TRBV7-7
size: few
CDR3: CASSLTSGRWDTQYF
DNA: TGTGCCAGCAGCTTAACTAGCGGGAGATGGGATACGCAGTATTTT

J: TRBJ2-2
D: .
V: TRBV6-2/TRBV6-3
size: .
CDR3: CARPRRWARAGELFF
DNA: TGTGCCAGGCCCCGTCGTTGGGCCCGGGCCGGGGAGCTGTTTTTT

J: TRBJ1-1
D: TRBD1
V: TRBV20-1
size: few
CDR3: CSARDVMTGQAFF
DNA: TGCAGTGCTAGAGACGTTATGACAGGGCAAGCTTTCTTT

J: TRBJ1-1
D: .
V: TRBV5-1
size: few
CDR3: CASSPLGTNTEAFF
DNA: TGCGCCAGCAGCCCCTTGGGTACGAACACTGAAGCTTTCTTT

J: TRBJ2-7
D: .
V: TRBV18
size: .
CDR3: CASSTAKNYEQYF
DNA: TGTGCCAGCTCAACCGCCAAAAACTACGAGCAGTACTTC

J: TRBJ2-7
D: .
V: TRBV18
size: few
CDR3: CASSPSGKTEQYF
DNA: TGTGCCAGCTCACCGTCTGGTAAGACCGAGCAGTACTTC

J: TRBJ2-2
D: TRBD2
V: TRBV20-1
size: few
CDR3: CSASAELAANTGELFF
DNA: TGCAGTGCTAGCGCCGAACTAGCGGCGAACACCGGGGAGCTGTTTTTT

J: TRBJ2-5
D: TRBD2
V: TRBV11-2
size: .
CDR3: CASSSLAGGPWETQYF
DNA: TGTGCCAGCAGCTCTCTAGCGGGAGGGCCCTGGGAGACCCAGTACTTC

J: TRBJ2-1
D: .
V: TRBV13
size: .
CDR3: CASSLRKLALYNEQFF
DNA: TGTGCCAGCAGCTTACGTAAGCTAGCCCTTTACAATGAGCAGTTCTTC

J: TRBJ2-7
D: TRBD2
V: TRBV20-1
size: few
CDR3: CSARVVSGAWEQYF
DNA: TGCAGTGCTAGAGTGGTTAGCGGGGCCTGGGAGCAGTACTTC

J: TRBJ1-3
D: .
V: TRBV12-3/TRBV12-4
size: many
CDR3: CASTLDPGLSGNTIYF
DNA: TGTGCCAGCACCCTGGACCCGGGCCTCTCTGGAAACACCATATATTTT

J: TRBJ2-7
D: TRBD2
V: TRBV9
size: .
CDR3: CASSGGGLASYEQYF
DNA: TGTGCCAGCAGCGGGGGGGGACTAGCGTCCTACGAGCAGTACTTC

J: TRBJ1-2
D: .
V: TRBV20-1
size: many
CDR3: CSASLYGYTF
DNA: TGCAGTGCTAGCTTATATGGCTACACCTTC

J: TRBJ1-1
D: .
V: TRBV5-6
size: many
CDR3: CASSFSRGRTEAFF
DNA: TGTGCCAGCAGCTTCTCCCGGGGACGCACTGAAGCTTTCTTT

J: TRBJ2-7
D: .
V: TRBV20-1
size: .
CDR3: CSARDKSGQWTYEQYF
DNA: TGCAGTGCTAGAGATAAGTCGGGTCAGTGGACCTACGAGCAGTACTTC

J: TRBJ1-1
D: TRBD1
V: TRBV29-1
size: .
CDR3: CSVGGQGEAEAFF
DNA: TGCAGCGTGGGGGGACAGGGGGAGGCTGAAGCTTTCTTT

J: TRBJ1-1
D: .
V: TRBV20-1
size: .
CDR3: CSAGRTERTEAFF
DNA: TGCAGTGCTGGACGGACAGAGAGGACTGAAGCTTTCTTT

J: TRBJ1-2
D: .
V: TRBV30
size: once
CDR3: CAWSWEGGGYTF
DNA: TGTGCCTGGAGTTGGGAGGGCGGTGGCTACACCTTC

J: TRBJ2-7
D: .
V: TRBV9
size: few
CDR3: CASGAGGFSYEQYF
DNA: TGTGCCAGCGGCGCCGGCGGGTTCTCCTACGAGCAGTACTTC

J: TRBJ2-5
D: .
V: TRBV20-1
size: few
CDR3: CSARVNSKETQYF
DNA: TGCAGTGCTAGAGTTAACAGTAAAGAGACCCAGTACTTC